This TCR beta chain was found in a study of siplizumab effects on memory and regulatory T cells. Notes on this clone: Its target is not known.

Using immunoSEQ multiplex PCR, the repertoire was profiled, and TCRdb retains in-frame clones only, with some absent. This table holds 70,000 to 95,000 clones, about nine tenths found once. Overall study results and limits: The study found that mappable alloreactive CD4+ clones averaged around 69% Treg-derived with siplizumab and approximately 28% in controls. Fewer alloreactive sequences mapped to unstimulated CD4+ memory cells under siplizumab. Suppressive capability of dividing Tregs from siplizumab cultures went unverified. Naive T cells appeared more diverse than memory cells and seemed to be major alloresponse contributors.

Germline V lookup: CDR1 SGHTA, CDR2 FQGNSA. CDR3 length: 14 residues. The V gene end was trimmed by 5 bases and the J gene end by 8 bases; junction bases not matched to a gene: 8. The chain uses TRBV7-2 and TRBJ2-2; 7 bases align to TRBD1. The specimen was CD4+ T cells sorted from blood. The TCR comes from a human donor in good health. The CDR3 sequence: CASSPSGGQGELFF. The CDR3 DNA follows: TGTGCCAGCAGCCCTAGTGGGGGACAGGGGGAGCTGTTTTTT.